This TCR beta chain was recovered during a study of blood T cell repertoires in COVID-19. Study background: Nucleic acid was either cDNA or gDNA, and it came from T cells, B-cell-depleted T cells, or PBMCs.

Individuals aged roughly 18 to 100 years were recruited from approximately 22 US areas. Cohort allocation depended upon clinical history that participants reported. Germline trimming cut 6 bases from V and 0 bases from J; bases unmatched to any gene: 7. CDR3 length equals 15 residues. CDR1 is LNHDA, CDR2 SQIVND, per germline (reference sequence). Sequencing used immunoSEQ multiplex PCR; TCRdb keeps in-frame clones, though not all of them. The profile shows 200,000 to 250,000 clones, around 88% of them singletons. This TCR derives from a woman between 50 and 59 years old with acute COVID-19. V is TRBV19 and J is TRBJ2-7; 8 nucleotides align to TRBD1. Sequenced input: PBMCs or T cells enriched from blood (not recorded which). The CDR3 nucleotides read TGTGCCAGTAGCACGACAGGGGCGAGCTCCTACGAGCAGTACTTC. Its translation: CASSTTGASSYEQYF.